This T cell receptor (beta chain) was documented in a study of Graves' ophthalmopathy and Graves' hyperthyroidism (dated 2018 in TCRdb). For context, the study as a whole: Peripheral blood was collected before any treatment was given, at the time of initial diagnosis. Once sampling was done, hyperthyroidism patients were given methimazole at a starting dose of 30 mg daily, while ophthalmopathy patients were given high-dose intravenous methylprednisolone. In roughly 6 hyperthyroidism patients, T-cell repertoires of thyroid tissue and blood were compared. To tell Graves' ophthalmopathy apart from Graves' hyperthyroidism, and to predict which patients would progress to ophthalmopathy, the study relied on TCR beta repertoire signatures. In total, 135 blood samples were TCR-sequenced: 43 ophthalmopathy, some 75 hyperthyroidism and roughly 17 hyperthyroidism-to-ophthalmopathy patients. An independent validation cohort comprised roughly 20 hyperthyroidism patients and about 16 patients who later progressed from hyperthyroidism to ophthalmopathy. To explore V-J signatures distinguishing ophthalmopathy from hyperthyroidism, a discovery set of about 99 patients (about 41 ophthalmopathy, around 55 stable hyperthyroidism) was enrolled.

TCR beta CDR3 regions were amplified from RNA transcripts for repertoire sequencing. HTBI primers and the Qiagen OneStep RT-PCR kit were used in a first-round RT-PCR, which was followed by a second-round multiplex PCR, size selection and purification. Libraries were sequenced paired-end with 100 bp reads on an Illumina HiSeq2000. The source study handled its data this way. Reads were processed with SOAPnuke, discarding reads with adapters, uncalled bases, mean Phred below 15, or no exact constant-primer or identifier match. COPE v1.2.5 was used to merge high-quality paired reads. Unique nucleotide sequences were defined as clonotypes and aligned to IMGT TRB V, D and J references using MiTCR v1.1. The analysis was limited to V-J combinations with a frequency above 0.0001, which together covered around 99% of the repertoires. A TCR clonal expansion and chaos score per V-J combination was defined as the ratio of F50 clonal expansion to chaos observed in the TCRdist matrix. Welch's t-statistics and random forest were used to reduce features to approximately 13 V-J combinations, which were fed into a naive Bayes classifier. The Morisita-Horn index was used to measure how similar the thyroid and blood repertoires were. TCRdb reprocessed the public reads (quality trimming at Q25 with fastp, clone calling with MiXCR) and kept in-frame beta chains. Here each entry gathers all rows of one CDR3 protein and keeps the most common genes and DNA. These V and J calls are TCRdb output, not the study's own analysis. The sample table shows some 350,000 distinct CDR3 sequences, and approximately 18% are seen once. The ten most abundant clones make up roughly 2.4% of the sample.

For CDR1 and CDR2, the germline V gene lists SQVTM and ANQGSEA. V is reduced by 5 bases and J by 11 bases, leaving a spacing of 12 bases between them. The CDR3 sequence holds 10 residues, the cysteine and phenylalanine included. Only the CDR3 part of the read is kept: 30 bases, read in frame from the first base. Stable hyperthyroidism was defined as no progression to ophthalmopathy within 18 months of follow-up. Patients with hyperthyroidism were aged 18 to 65 years, had been newly diagnosed, and had a disease duration of less than 2 months. Patients were excluded if they had other autoimmune diseases, uncontrolled infections, pregnancy or lactation. Clinical symptoms, serum thyroxine, TRAb, thyroid ultrasound and orbital computed tomography formed the basis of the diagnosis. Using Ficoll-Paque density gradient centrifugation, PBMCs were isolated from approximately 11 ml of fresh peripheral blood. Total RNA was extracted with Trizol reagent and quality-checked on an Agilent 2100 Bioanalyzer.

Points the paper makes about the study in general: No statistical method was used to predetermine the sample size, and group allocation was not hidden from the investigators. Most expanded thyroid clonotypes with a frequency above 0.001 also appeared in blood, which suggests that blood repertoires may reflect the immune response in the thyroid. In validation, the model predicted ophthalmopathy progression with nearly 71% sensitivity and approximately 72% specificity; roughly 11 predicted patients were CT-confirmed with GO in a median of approximately 6.2 months. Ophthalmopathy was separated from stable hyperthyroidism by the 13-signature model with 85% to 90% sensitivity and 81% to 83% specificity in cross-validation and with 80%/75% in the test set.

This clonotype showed up many times. The antigen it binds to is not known. No base-level quality is on record; no much larger clone is a single base apart. The V gene is TRBV29-1 and the J gene is TRBJ2-5; TRBD1 is a possible D gene, resting on 6 matching bases. The sequence came from an adult woman with stable Graves' hyperthyroidism. The specimen was peripheral blood. The DNA reads TGCAGCGTTCGACGGGACATGCAGTACTTC. Its protein product is CSVRRDMQYF.